This record concerns one TCR beta chain sequence. Its antigen is not known. This entry belongs to a study of cytomegalovirus exposure and HLA in healthy donors. Study as a whole: Previous work identified around 120 million unique TCR beta sequences from about 179 million T cells. The study, taken as a whole, reports: TCR sequences were mostly rare, though some public TCRs occurred in many donors.

It was with 60 Vbeta and 13 Jbeta primers that the PCR ran. Assay used: immunoSEQ multiplex PCR; TCRdb lists only in-frame clones, some missing. The sample lists roughly 150,000 clones; roughly 79% were seen once. The ends were cut back, 5 bases at V and 0 bases at J, with 14 bases in the middle. The germline V gene encodes CDR1 MDHEN and CDR2 SYDVKM. CDR3 size: 15 residues. It was healthy bone marrow donors who served as donors. Material for sequencing was PBMCs. This TCR came from a woman between 35 and 50 years old in good health and CMV-seronegative. This rearrangement joins TRBV28 to TRBJ2-7; D may be TRBD1 (6 bases). DNA of the CDR3: TGTGCCAGCAGTGCCGACAGGACCTTCTCCTACGAGCAGTACTTC. Its translation is CASSADRTFSYEQYF.